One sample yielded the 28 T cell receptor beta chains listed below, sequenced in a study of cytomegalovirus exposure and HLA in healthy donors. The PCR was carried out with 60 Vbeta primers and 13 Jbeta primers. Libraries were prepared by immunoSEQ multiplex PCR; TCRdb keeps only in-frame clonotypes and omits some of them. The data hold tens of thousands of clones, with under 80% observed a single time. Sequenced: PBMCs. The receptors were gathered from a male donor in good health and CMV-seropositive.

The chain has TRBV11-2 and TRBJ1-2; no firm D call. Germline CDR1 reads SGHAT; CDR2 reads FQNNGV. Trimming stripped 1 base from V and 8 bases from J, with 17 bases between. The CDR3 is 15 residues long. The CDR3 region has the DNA TGTGCCAGCAGCTTAGGGTCCGGGGTTCTCCGGGGCTACACCTTC. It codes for CASSLGSGVLRGYTF.

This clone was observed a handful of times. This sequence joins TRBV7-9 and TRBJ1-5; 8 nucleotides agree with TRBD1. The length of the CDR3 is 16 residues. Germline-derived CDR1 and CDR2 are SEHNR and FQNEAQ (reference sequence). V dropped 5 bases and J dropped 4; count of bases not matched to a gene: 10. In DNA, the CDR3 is TGTGCCAGCAGCACGCAAACAGGGGGTAGAAATCAGCCCCAGCATTTT. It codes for CASSTQTGGRNQPQHF.

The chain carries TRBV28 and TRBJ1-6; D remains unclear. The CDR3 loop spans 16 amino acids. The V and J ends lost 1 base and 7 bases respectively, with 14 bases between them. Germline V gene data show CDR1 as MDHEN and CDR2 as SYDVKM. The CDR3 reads CASSLSAAALNSPLHF. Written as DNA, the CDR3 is TGTGCCAGCAGTTTATCGGCGGCAGCCTTAAATTCACCCCTCCACTTT.

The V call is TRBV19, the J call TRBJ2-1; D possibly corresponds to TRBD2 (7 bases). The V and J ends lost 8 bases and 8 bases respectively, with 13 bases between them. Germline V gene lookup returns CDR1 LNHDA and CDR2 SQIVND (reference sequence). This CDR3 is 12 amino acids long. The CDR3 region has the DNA TGTGCCAGTGGAAAGGGGGGGGATGAGCAGTTCTTC. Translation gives CASGKGGDEQFF.

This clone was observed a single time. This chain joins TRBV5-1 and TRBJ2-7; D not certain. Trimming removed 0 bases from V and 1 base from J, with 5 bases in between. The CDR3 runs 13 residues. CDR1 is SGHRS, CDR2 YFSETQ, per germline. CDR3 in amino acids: CASSLVSSYEQYF. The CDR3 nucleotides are TGCGCCAGCAGCTTGGTTTCGTCCTACGAGCAGTACTTC.

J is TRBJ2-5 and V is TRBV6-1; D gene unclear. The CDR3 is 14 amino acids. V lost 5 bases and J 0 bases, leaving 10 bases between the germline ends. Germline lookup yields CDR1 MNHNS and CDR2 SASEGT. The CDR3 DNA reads TGTGCCAGCAGTTTACAAGTGTACCAAGAGACCCAGTACTTC. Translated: CASSLQVYQETQYF.

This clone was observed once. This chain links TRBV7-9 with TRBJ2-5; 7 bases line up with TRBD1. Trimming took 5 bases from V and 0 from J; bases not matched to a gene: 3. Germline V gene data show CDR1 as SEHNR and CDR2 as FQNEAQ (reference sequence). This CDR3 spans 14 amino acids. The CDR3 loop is CASSQGQYQETQYF. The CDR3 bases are TGTGCCAGCAGCCAGGGACAGTACCAAGAGACCCAGTACTTC.

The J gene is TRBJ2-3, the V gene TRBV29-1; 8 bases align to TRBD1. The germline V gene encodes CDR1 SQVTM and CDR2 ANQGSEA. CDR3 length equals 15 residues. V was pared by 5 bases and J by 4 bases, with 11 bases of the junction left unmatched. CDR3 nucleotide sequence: TGCAGCGTTTTTGCCAAGAGACAGGGGCCAGATACGCAGTATTTT. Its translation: CSVFAKRQGPDTQYF.

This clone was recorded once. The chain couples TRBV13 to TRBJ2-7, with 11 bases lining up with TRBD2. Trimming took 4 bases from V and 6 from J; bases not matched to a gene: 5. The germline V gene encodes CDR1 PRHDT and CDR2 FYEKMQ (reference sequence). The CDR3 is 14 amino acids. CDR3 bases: TGTGCCAGCAGCTCTCTAGCGGGAGGTGGCGAGCAGTACTTC. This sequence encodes CASSSLAGGGEQYF. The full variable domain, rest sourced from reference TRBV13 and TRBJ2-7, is AAGVIQSPRHLIKEKRETATLKCYPIPRHDTVYWYQQGPGQDPQFLISFYEKMQSDKGSIPDRFSAQQFSDYHSELNMSSLELGDSALYFCASSSLAGGGEQYFGPGTRLTVT.

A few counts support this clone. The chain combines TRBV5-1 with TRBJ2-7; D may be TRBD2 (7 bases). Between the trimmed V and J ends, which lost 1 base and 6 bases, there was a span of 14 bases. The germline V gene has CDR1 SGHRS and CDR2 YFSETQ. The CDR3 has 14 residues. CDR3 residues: CASSLMAGGPEQYF. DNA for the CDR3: TGCGCCAGCAGCTTGATGGCCGGGGGGCCCGAGCAGTACTTC.

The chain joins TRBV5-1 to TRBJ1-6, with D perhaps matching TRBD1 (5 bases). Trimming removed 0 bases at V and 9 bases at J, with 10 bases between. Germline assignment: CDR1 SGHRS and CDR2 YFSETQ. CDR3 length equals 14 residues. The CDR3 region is CASSLGLQGSPLHF. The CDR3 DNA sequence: TGCGCCAGCAGCTTGGGCTTGCAGGGTTCACCCCTCCACTTT.

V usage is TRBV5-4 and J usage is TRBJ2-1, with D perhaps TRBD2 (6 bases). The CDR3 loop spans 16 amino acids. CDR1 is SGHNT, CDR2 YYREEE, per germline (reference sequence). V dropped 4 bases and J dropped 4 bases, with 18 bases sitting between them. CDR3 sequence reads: CASSPLRREDYNEQFF. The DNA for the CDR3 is TGTGCCAGCAGCCCCTTGCGCAGGGAGGATTACAATGAGCAGTTCTTC.

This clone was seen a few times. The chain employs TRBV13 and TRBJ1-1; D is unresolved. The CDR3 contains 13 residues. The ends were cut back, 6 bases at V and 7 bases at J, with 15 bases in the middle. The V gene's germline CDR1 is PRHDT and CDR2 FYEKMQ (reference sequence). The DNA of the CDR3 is TGTGCCAGCAGGGAGGGTATGAGCTTTGAAGCTTTCTTT. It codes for CASREGMSFEAFF.

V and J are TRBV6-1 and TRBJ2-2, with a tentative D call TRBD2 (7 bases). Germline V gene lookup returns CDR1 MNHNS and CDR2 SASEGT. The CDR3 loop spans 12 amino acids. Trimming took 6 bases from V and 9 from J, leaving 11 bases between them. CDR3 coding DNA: TGTGCCAGCAGGAGGGGGGGTAGGGAGCTGTTTTTT. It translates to CASRRGGRELFF.

The CDR3 is CASRLLDRGWLSNTEAFF. The CDR3 DNA reads TGTGCAAGTCGCCTCTTGGACAGGGGGTGGTTATCGAACACTGAAGCTTTCTTT. The rearrangement links TRBV12-2 to TRBJ1-1; TRBD1, as called in the table, went unchecked against the DNA. TRBV12-2 is tagged as a pseudogene. CDR3 size: 18 residues.

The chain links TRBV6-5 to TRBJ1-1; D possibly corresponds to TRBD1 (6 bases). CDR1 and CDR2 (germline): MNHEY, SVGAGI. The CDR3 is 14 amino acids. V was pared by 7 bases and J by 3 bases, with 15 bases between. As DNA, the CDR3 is TGTGCCAGCAAGGGACACCTGAGGGACACTGAAGCTTTCTTT. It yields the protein CASKGHLRDTEAFF.

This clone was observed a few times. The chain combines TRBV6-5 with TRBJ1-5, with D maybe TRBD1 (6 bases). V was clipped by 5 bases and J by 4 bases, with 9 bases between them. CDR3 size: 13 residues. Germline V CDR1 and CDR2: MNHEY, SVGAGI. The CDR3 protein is CASSQGWNQPQHF. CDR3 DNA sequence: TGTGCCAGCAGTCAGGGGTGGAATCAGCCCCAGCATTTT.

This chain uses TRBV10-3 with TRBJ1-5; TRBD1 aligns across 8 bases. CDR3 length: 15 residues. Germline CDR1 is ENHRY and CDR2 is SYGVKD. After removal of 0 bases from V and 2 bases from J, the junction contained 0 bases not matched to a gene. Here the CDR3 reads CAISESDRGNQPQHF. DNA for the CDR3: TGTGCCATCAGTGAGTCGGACAGGGGCAATCAGCCCCAGCATTTT.

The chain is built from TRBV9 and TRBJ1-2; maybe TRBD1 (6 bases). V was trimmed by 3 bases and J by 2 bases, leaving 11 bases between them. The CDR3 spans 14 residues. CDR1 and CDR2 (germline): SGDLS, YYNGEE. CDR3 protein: CASSADRFNYGYTF. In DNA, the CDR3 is TGTGCCAGCAGCGCAGACAGGTTCAACTATGGCTACACCTTC.

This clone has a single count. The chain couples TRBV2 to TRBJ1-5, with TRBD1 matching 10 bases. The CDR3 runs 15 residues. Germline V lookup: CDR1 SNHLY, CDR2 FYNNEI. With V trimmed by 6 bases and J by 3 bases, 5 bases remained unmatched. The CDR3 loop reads CASSGDRGYNQPQHF. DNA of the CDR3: TGTGCCAGCAGCGGGGACAGGGGATACAATCAGCCCCAGCATTTT.

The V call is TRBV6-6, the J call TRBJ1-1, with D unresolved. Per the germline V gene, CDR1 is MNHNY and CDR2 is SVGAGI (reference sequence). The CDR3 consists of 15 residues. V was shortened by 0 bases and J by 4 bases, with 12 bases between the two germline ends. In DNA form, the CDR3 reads TGTGCCAGCAGTTACTCGAATCGGGGAACCACTGAAGCTTTCTTT. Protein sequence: CASSYSNRGTTEAFF.

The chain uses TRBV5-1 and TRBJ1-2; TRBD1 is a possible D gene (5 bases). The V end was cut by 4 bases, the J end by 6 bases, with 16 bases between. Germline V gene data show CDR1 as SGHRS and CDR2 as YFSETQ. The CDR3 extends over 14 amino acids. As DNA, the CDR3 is TGCGCCAGCAGCCCTACGGCAGGGAGGAATGGCTACACCTTC. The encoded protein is CASSPTAGRNGYTF. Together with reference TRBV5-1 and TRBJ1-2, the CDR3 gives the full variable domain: KAGVTQTPRYLIKTRGQQVTLSCSPISGHRSVSWYQQTPGQGLQFLFEYFSETQRNKGNFPGRFSGRQFSNSRSEMNVSTLELGDSALYLCASSPTAGRNGYTFGSGTRLTVV.

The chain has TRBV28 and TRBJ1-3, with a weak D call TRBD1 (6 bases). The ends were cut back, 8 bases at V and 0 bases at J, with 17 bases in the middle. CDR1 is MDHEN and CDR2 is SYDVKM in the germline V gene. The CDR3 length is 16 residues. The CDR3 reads CASAGAREHSGNTIYF. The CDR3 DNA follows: TGTGCCAGCGCGGGGGCGAGGGAGCACTCTGGAAACACCATATATTTT.

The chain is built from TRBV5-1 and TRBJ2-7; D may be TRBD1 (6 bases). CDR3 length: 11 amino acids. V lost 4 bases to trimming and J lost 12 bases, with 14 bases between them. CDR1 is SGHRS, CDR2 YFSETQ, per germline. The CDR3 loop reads CASSTQGRAYF. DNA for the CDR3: TGCGCCAGCAGCACACAGGGACGGGCGTACTTC.

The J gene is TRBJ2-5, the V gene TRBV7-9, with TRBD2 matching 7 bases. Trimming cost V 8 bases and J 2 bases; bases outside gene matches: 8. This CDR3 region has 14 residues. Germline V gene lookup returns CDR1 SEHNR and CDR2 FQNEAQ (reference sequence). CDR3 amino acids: CASASSGVQETQYF. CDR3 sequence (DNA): TGTGCCAGCGCCTCCAGCGGGGTGCAAGAGACCCAGTACTTC.

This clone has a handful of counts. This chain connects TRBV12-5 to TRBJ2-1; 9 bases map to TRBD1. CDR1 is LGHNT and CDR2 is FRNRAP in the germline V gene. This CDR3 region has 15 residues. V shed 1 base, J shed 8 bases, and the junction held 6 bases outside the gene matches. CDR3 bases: TGTGCTAGTGGTTTGGGGGGACAGGGTGTACATGAGCAGTTCTTC. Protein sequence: CASGLGGQGVHEQFF.

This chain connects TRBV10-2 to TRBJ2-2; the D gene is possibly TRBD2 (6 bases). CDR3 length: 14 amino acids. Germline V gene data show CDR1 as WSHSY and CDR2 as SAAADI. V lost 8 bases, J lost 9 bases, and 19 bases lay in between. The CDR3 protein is CASVPSVGVRELFF. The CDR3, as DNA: TGCGCCAGCGTCCCTAGCGTCGGTGTACGGGAGCTGTTTTTT.

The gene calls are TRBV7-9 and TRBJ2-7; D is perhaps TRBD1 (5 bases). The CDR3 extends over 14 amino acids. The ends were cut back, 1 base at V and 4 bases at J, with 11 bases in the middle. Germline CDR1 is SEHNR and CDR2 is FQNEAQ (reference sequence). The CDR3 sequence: CASSLERGQYEQYF. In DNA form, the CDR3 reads TGTGCCAGCAGCTTAGAAAGGGGCCAGTACGAGCAGTACTTC.